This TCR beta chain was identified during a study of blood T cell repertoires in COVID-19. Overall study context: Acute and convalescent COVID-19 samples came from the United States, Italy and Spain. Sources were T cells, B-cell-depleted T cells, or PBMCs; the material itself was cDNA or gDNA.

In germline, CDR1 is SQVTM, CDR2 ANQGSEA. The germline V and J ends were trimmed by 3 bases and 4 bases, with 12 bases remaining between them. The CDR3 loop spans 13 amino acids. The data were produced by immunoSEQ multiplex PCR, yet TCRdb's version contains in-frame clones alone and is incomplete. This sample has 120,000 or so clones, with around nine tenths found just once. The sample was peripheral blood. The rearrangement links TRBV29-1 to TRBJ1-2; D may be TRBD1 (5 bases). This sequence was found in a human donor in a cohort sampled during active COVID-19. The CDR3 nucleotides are TGCAGCGTTGAGATGGCAGGGATCTATGGCTACACCTTC. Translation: CSVEMAGIYGYTF. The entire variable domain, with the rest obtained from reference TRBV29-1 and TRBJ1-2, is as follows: SAVISQKPSRDICQRGTSLTIQCQVDSQVTMMFWYRQQPGQSLTLIATANQGSEATYESGFVIDKFPISRPNLTFSTLTVSNMSPEDSSIYLCSVEMAGIYGYTFGSGTRLTVV.